Sequencing of this T cell receptor (beta chain) was carried out in a study of OX40 agonist ivuxolimab in advanced cancers. Study overall: Eligibility rules accepted prior anti-PD-1, anti-PD-L1 or anti-CTLA-4 therapy, and around 38% had some. Among those treated, three patients had partial responses, one with hepatocellular carcinoma and two with cutaneous melanoma.

The germline V gene encodes CDR1 SGHTA and CDR2 FQGNSA. V lost 5 bases and J lost 4, with 19 bases in between. The CDR3 has 16 residues. Concerning this clone: Its antigen remains unidentified.

Whole-study findings and limits: Clones of CD4+ and CD8+ blood T cells grew by week 6 at doses of 0.1 to 3.0 mg/kg.

Sequenced by immunoSEQ multiplex PCR; TCRdb stores in-frame clones only, minus some. The sample records under 40,000 clones, roughly 80% being singletons. This chain connects TRBV7-2 to TRBJ2-3, with D perhaps TRBD1 or TRBD2 (5 bases each). The TCR comes from an adult with an advanced solid tumor such as melanoma, head and neck, liver or kidney cancer. Specimen: CD4+ or CD8+ T cells sorted from blood, collected in a trial of the OX40 agonist ivuxolimab. CDR3 in DNA: TGTGCCAGCAGCCCCCAAAGAGGGGTTTCTGCAGATACGCAGTATTTT. Its translation: CASSPQRGVSADTQYF.